A single sample gave rise to the 6 T cell receptor beta chains below, sequenced in a study of blood T cell repertoires in COVID-19 (dated by TCRdb to the early 2020s). Library preparation used the immunoSEQ multiplex PCR assay. The immuneACCESS repertoire file appears here via TCRdb, limited to in-frame rearrangements. These files lack a portion of the clones; in checked studies, under half of the deficit traces to unresolved V genes, and the cause of the others is not known. Counted in this sample were 250,000 or so clones; around 90% of them appeared once. Less than 1% of the sample comes from the top ten. The sequencing input was peripheral blood. These receptors were collected from a woman aged 40 to 49 who had recovered from COVID-19.

The sample holds a few counts of this clone. V usage is TRBV27 and J usage is TRBJ1-4, with a tentative D call TRBD1 (5 bases). V was clipped by 5 bases and J by 3 bases, with 10 bases between them. This CDR3 comprises 14 residues. In germline, CDR1 is MNHEY, CDR2 SMNVEV (reference sequence). The CDR3 reads CASSHRQSNEKLFF. The CDR3 DNA reads TGTGCCAGCAGTCACCGACAGTCTAATGAAAAACTGTTTTTT.

The chain has TRBV7-9 and TRBJ2-3; TRBD2 matches at 7 bases. The CDR3 is made up of 15 amino acids. CDR1 SEHNR and CDR2 FQNEAQ come from the germline V gene (reference sequence). The V gene end was trimmed by 3 bases and the J gene end by 2 bases; junction bases not matched to a gene: 5. Here the CDR3 DNA reads TGTGCCAGCAGCTTTAGTAGCGGGCTCACAGATACGCAGTATTTT. This encodes CASSFSSGLTDTQYF.

The V gene is TRBV4-1, the J gene TRBJ2-5; 9 bases align to TRBD1. The V and J ends lost 4 bases and 2 bases, in that order; junction bases with no gene match: 8. In germline, CDR1 is MGHRA, CDR2 YSYEKL. The CDR3 spans 16 residues. The CDR3 reads CASSPLPGQGQETQYF. CDR3 nucleotides: TGCGCCAGCAGCCCGCTCCCGGGACAGGGTCAAGAGACCCAGTACTTC.

This clone has just a few counts. The CDR3 here is CASSQTGLASHEQFF. The CDR3 nucleotides are TGTGCCAGCAGCCAGACGGGACTAGCGTCCCATGAGCAGTTCTTC. The chain combines TRBV3-1 (or the pseudogene TRBV3-2) with TRBJ2-1, with 10 bases aligning to TRBD2. The CDR3 runs to 15 residues. Germline V CDR1 and CDR2: LGHDT, YNNKEL (reference sequence). Trimming took 3 bases from V and 8 from J; bases not matched to a gene: 7.

J is TRBJ2-7 and V is TRBV14; perhaps TRBD2 as D (5 bases). V gave up 3 bases and J gave up 5 bases, with 11 bases separating them. The CDR3 is 13 residues long. Germline CDR1 reads SGHDN; CDR2 reads FVKESK. The CDR3 protein is CASSQDGVHEQYF. In DNA, the CDR3 is TGTGCCAGCAGCCAGGACGGGGTTCACGAGCAGTACTTC.

The CDR3 loop reads CASSPRSTSGSFTDTQYF. For the CDR3, the DNA is TGTGCCAGCTCACCACGATCGACTAGCGGGAGTTTCACAGATACGCAGTATTTT. The rearrangement joins TRBV18 to TRBJ2-3; 12 nucleotides agree with TRBD2. V lost 1 base to trimming and J lost 2 bases; unmatched junction nucleotides: 7. CDR3 length equals 18 residues. Germline CDR1 reads KGHSH; CDR2 reads LQKENI. The whole variable domain, remainder taken from reference TRBV18 and TRBJ2-3, is NAGVMQNPRHLVRRRGQEARLRCSPMKGHSHVYWYRQLPEEGLKFMVYLQKENIIDESGMPKERFSAEFPKEGPSILRIQQVVRGDSAAYFCASSPRSTSGSFTDTQYFGPGTRLTVL.